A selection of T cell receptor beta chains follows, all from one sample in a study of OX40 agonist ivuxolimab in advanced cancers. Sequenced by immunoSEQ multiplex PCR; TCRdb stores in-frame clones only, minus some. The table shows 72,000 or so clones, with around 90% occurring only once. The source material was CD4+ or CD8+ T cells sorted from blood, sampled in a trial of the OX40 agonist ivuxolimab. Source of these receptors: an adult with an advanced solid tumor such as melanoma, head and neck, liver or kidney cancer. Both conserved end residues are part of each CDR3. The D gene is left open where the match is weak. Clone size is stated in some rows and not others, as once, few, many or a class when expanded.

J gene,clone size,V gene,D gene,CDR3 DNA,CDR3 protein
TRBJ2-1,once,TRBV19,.,TGTGCCAGTAGTCGTCAGGGTATCTACAATGAGCAGTTCTTC,CASSRQGIYNEQFF
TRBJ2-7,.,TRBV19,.,TGTGCCAGTAGTCTAGACCCCGACAGAACGCGCTACGAGCAGTACTTC,CASSLDPDRTRYEQYF
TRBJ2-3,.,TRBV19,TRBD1,TGTGCCAGTAGTATAGGGACAGGGGTATCGGATACGCAGTATTTT,CASSIGTGVSDTQYF
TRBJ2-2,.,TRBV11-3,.,TGTGCCAGCAGCTTAGTAATAACCGGGGAGCTGTTTTTT,CASSLVITGELFF
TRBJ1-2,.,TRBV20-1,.,TGCAGCCACCGGAAGGGGGGGGCTATCACCTTC,CSHRKGGAITF
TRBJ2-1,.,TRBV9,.,TGTGCCAGCAGCGCAACAGGTACTCCTGACAATGAGCAGTTCTTC,CASSATGTPDNEQFF
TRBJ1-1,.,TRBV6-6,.,TGTGCCAGCAGTTACTCTTCATGGGCTTTCTTT,CASSYSSWAFF
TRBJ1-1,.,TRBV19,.,TGTGCCAGTAGTACCCAACGAGCGGTAGGGACTGAAGCTTTCTTT,CASSTQRAVGTEAFF
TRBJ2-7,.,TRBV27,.,TGTGCCAGCAGCCCTAACCTACAGTACGAGCAGTACTTC,CASSPNLQYEQYF
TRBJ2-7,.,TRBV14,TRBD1,TGTGCCAGCAGCCCTTTAGGACAGGGGGCAGCCTACGAGCAGTACTTC,CASSPLGQGAAYEQYF
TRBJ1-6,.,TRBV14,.,TGTGCCAGCAGCCAAGACGATAGGGTCTGGAATTCACCCCTCCACTTT,CASSQDDRVWNSPLHF
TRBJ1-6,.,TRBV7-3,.,TGTGCCAGCAGCCGGGGGTTGAGGGCCCAAAATTCACCCCTCCACTTT,CASSRGLRAQNSPLHF
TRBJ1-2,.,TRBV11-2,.,TGTGCCAGCAGCTTCGTCGCCGACTGGGGCTACACCTTC,CASSFVADWGYTF
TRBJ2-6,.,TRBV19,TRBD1,TGTGCCAGCGGACAGGTTAGGGCCAACGTCCTGACTTTC,CASGQVRANVLTF
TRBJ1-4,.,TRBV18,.,TGTGCCAGCTCACCATCGGGTAATGAAAAACTGTTTTTT,CASSPSGNEKLFF
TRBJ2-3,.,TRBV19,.,TGTGCCAGACCACGGCTGGGGGCTTGCACAGATACGCAGTATTTT,CARPRLGACTDTQYF
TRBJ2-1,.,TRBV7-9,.,TGTGCCAGCACCCTCCCCCCCGGGCCCTACAATGAGCAGTTCTTC,CASTLPPGPYNEQFF
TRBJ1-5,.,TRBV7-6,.,TGTGCCAGCAGCTTAGAATGGGGGGAAACCCAGCATTTT,CASSLEWGETQHF
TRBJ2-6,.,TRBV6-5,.,TGTGCCAGCAGTACAGGGGGGGGTGGGGCCAACGTCCTGACTTTC,CASSTGGGGANVLTF
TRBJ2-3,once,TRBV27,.,TGTGCCAGCAGTTTATACGGACTTACCGGGCTGCCGCAGTATTTT,CASSLYGLTGLPQYF
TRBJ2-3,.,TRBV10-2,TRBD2,TGCGCCAGCAGACTTAGCGGGAGGGCCACAGATACGCAGTATTTT,CASRLSGRATDTQYF
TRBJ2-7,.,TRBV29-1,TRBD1,TGCAGCGTTGAGACCGGGACAGGGGCCAACGAGCAGTACTTC,CSVETGTGANEQYF
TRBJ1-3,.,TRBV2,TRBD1,TGTGCCAGCAGCTACGACAGGGCTGGAAACACCATATATTTT,CASSYDRAGNTIYF
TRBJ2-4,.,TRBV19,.,TGTGCCAGTAGTATCGGGCAAGGAAACATTCAGTACTTC,CASSIGQGNIQYF
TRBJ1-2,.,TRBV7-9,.,TGTGCCAGCAGCTTAGCGGTCCTCTACCCAGGGAAGAACTATGGCTACACCTTC,CASSLAVLYPGKNYGYTF
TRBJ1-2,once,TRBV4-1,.,TGCGCCAGCAGCCGCGGCGGTGGCAGGGGAGTTTATGGCTACACCTTC,CASSRGGGRGVYGYTF
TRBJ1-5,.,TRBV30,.,TGTGCCTGGAGTTGGGGGAAGGGTAATCAGCCCCAGCATTTT,CAWSWGKGNQPQHF
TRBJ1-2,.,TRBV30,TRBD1,TGTGCCTGGAGTGTTACAGGGGGTGGCTACACCTTC,CAWSVTGGGYTF
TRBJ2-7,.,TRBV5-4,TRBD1,TGTGCCAGCAGCCCCGGGACAGGGTCCTACGAGCAGTACTTC,CASSPGTGSYEQYF
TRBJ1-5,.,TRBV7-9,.,TGTGCCAGCAGCCAGGCAGGGCTCGATCAGCCCCAGCATTTT,CASSQAGLDQPQHF
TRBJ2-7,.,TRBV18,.,TGTGCCAGCTCACCGGGGGGGCTGACGTACGAGCAGTACTTC,CASSPGGLTYEQYF
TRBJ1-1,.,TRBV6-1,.,TGTGCCAGCAGAAGGAACACTGAAGCTTTCTTT,CASRRNTEAFF
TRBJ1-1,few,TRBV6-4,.,TGTGCCAGCAGCGCGGGACAGAACACTGAAGCTTTCTTT,CASSAGQNTEAFF
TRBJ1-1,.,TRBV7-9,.,TGTGCCAGCAGCGCCTCTCGGAGGGGTCAGGGAGACATGAACACTGAAGCTTTCTTT,CASSASRRGQGDMNTEAFF
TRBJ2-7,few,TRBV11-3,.,TGTGCCAGCAGCTCCCGGCGGTTCGCCGAGCAGTACTTC,CASSSRRFAEQYF
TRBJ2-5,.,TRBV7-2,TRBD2,TGTGCCAGCAGCCCGGGACTAGCGGGACGAGAGACCCAGTACTTC,CASSPGLAGRETQYF
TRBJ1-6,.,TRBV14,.,TGTGCCAGCAGTACGACAGAGATTAATTCACCCCTCCACTTT,CASSTTEINSPLHF
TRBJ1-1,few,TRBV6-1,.,TGTGCCAGCAGTGGATACAACACTGAAGCTTTCTTT,CASSGYNTEAFF
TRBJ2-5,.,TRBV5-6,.,TGTGCCAGCAGCTCGCTAGGGAAAGAGACCCAGTACTTC,CASSSLGKETQYF
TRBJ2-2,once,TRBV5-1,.,TGCGCCAGCAGCTTGGTGTCTGGGGGTCACACCGGGGAGCTGTTTTTT,CASSLVSGGHTGELFF
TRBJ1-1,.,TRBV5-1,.,TGCGCCAGCAGGTGGACGGAGACGAACACTGAAGCTTTCTTT,CASRWTETNTEAFF